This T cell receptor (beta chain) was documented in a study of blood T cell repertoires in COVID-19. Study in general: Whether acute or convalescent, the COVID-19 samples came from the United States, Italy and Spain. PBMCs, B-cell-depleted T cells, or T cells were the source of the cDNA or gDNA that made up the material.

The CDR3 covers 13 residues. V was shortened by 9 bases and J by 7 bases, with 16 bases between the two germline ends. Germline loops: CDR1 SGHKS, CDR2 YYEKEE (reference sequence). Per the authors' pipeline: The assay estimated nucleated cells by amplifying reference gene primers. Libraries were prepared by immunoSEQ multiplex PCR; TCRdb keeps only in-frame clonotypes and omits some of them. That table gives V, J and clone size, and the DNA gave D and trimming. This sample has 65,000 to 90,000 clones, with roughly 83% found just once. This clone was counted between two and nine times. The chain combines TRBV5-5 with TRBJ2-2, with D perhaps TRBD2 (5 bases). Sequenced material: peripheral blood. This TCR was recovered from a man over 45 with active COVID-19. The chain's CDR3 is CAIQREYGGELFF. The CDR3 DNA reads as TGTGCCATCCAGAGGGAGTATGGCGGGGAGCTGTTTTTT. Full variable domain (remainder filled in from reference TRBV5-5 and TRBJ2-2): DAGVTQSPTHLIKTRGQQVTLRCSPISGHKSVSWYQQVLGQGPQFIFQYYEKEERGRGNFPDRFSARQFPNYSSELNVNALLLGDSALYLCAIQREYGGELFFGEGSRLTVL.